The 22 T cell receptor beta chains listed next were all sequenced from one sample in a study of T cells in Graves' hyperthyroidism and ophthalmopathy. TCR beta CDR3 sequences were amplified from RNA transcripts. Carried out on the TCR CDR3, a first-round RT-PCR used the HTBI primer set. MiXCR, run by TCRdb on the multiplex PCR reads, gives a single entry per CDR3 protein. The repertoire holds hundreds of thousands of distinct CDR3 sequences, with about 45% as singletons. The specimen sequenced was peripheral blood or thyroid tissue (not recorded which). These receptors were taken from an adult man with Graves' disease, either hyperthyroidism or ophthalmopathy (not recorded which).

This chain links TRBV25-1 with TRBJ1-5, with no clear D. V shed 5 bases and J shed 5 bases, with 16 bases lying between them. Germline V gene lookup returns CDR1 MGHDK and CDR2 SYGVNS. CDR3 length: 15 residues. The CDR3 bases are TGTGCCAGCAGTTTATCACCCCGGTTTGATCAGCCCCAGCATTTT. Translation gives CASSLSPRFDQPQHF.

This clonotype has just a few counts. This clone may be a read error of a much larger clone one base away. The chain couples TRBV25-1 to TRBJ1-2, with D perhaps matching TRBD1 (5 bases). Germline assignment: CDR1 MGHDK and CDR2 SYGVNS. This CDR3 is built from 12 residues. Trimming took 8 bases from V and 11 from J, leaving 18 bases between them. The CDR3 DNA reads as TGTGCCAGCTCCCGGACAAGGGGTATTTACACCTTC. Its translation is CASSRTRGIYTF.

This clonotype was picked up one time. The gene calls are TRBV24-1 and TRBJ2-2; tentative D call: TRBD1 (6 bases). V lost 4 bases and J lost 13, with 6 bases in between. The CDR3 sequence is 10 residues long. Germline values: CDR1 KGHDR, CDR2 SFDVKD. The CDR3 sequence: CATSETGLFF. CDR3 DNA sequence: TGTGCCACCAGTGAGACAGGGCTGTTTTTT.

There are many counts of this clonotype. CDR3 loop: CSVERGRDTGELFF. CDR3 nucleotide sequence: TGCAGCGTAGAAAGGGGGCGGGACACCGGGGAGCTGTTTTTT. V gene TRBV29-1 combines with J gene TRBJ2-2; 7 positions match TRBD1. The CDR3 is 14 residues long. The germline gives CDR1 SQVTM, CDR2 ANQGSEA. V lost 6 bases and J lost 3; bases outside the gene matches: 7.

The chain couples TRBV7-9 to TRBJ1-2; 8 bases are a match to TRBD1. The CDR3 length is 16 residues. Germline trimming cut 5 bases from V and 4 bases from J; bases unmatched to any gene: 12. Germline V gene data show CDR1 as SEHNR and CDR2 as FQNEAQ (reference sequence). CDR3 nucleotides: TGTGCCAGCAGCACAGAAGACAGGGGCCGCTCCTATGGCTACACCTTC. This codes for CASSTEDRGRSYGYTF.

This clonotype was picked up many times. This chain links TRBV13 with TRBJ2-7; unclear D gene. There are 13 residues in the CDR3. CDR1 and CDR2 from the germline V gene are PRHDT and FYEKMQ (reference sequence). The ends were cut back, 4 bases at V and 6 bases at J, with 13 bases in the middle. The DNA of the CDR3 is TGTGCCAGCAGCTCGCCCCCGCTGGCCGAGCAGTACTTC. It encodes CASSSPPLAEQYF. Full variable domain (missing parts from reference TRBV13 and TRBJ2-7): AAGVIQSPRHLIKEKRETATLKCYPIPRHDTVYWYQQGPGQDPQFLISFYEKMQSDKGSIPDRFSAQQFSDYHSELNMSSLELGDSALYFCASSSPPLAEQYFGPGTRLTVT.

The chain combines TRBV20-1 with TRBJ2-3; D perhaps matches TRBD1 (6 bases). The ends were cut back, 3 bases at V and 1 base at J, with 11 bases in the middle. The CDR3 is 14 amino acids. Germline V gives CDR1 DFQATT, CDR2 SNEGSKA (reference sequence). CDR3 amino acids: CSARRRTGTDTQYF. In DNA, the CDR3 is TGCAGTGCTAGGCGACGGACAGGCACAGATACGCAGTATTTT.

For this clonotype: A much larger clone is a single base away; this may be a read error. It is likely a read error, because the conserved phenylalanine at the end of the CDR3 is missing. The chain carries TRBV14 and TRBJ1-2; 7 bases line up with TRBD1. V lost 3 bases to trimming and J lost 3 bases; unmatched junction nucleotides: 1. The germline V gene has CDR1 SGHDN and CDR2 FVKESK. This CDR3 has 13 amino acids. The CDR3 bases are TGTGCCAGCAGCCACGGGACAGACTATGGCTACACCCTC. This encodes CASSHGTDYGYTL.

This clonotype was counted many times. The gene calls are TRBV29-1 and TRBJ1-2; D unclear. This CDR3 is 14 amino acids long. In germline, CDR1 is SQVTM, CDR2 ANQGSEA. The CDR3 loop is CSVDASVAYYGYTF. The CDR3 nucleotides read TGCAGTGTCGACGCGTCTGTAGCTTACTATGGCTACACCTTC.

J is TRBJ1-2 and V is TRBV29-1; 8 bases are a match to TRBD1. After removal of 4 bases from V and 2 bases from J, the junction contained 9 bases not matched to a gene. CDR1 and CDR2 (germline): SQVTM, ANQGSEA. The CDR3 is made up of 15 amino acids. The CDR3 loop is CSVVRDRGLNYGYTF. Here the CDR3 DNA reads TGCAGCGTTGTCCGCGACAGGGGTTTGAACTATGGCTACACCTTC.

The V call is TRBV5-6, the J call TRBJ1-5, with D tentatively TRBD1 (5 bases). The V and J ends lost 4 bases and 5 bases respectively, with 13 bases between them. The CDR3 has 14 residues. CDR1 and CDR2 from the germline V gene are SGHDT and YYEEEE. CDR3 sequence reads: CASSPQGRHQPQHF. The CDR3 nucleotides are TGTGCCAGCAGCCCTCAGGGTAGGCATCAGCCCCAGCATTTT.

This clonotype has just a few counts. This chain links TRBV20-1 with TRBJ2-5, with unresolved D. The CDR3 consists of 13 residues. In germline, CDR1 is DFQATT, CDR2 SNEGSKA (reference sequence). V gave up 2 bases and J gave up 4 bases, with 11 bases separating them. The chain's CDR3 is CSARYSPGETQYF. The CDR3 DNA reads TGCAGTGCTAGATATTCCCCGGGAGAGACCCAGTACTTC.

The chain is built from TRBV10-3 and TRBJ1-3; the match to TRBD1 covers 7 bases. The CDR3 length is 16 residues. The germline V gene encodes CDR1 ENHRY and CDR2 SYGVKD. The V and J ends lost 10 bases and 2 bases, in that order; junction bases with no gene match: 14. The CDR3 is CATAGAKGTAGNTIYF. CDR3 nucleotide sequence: TGTGCCACTGCGGGGGCTAAGGGGACAGCTGGAAACACCATATATTTT.

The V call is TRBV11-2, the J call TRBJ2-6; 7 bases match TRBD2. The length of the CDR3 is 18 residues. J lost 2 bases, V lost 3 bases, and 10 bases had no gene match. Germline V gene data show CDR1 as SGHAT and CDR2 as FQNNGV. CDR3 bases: TGTGCCAGCAGCTTGGGGTCTAGTGGGAGGGCTGGGGCCAACGTCCTGACTTTC. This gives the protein CASSLGSSGRAGANVLTF.

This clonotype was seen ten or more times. CDR3: CASSLGPTMDYGYTF. CDR3 sequence (DNA): TGTGCCAGCAGCTTGGGGCCGACCATGGACTATGGCTACACCTTC. This chain connects TRBV7-2 to TRBJ1-2; possibly TRBD1 for D (5 bases). Germline lookup yields CDR1 SGHTA and CDR2 FQGNSA. The V gene lost 3 bases and the J gene lost 3 bases, with 14 bases spanning the gap. The CDR3 is 15 residues long.

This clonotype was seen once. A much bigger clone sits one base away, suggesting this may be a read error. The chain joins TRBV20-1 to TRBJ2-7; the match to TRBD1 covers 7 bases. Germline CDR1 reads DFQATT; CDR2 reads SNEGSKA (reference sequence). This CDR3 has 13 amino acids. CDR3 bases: TGCAGTGCTAGCCTTGACAGGGAACGCGAGCAGTGCTTC. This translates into CSASLDREREQCF.

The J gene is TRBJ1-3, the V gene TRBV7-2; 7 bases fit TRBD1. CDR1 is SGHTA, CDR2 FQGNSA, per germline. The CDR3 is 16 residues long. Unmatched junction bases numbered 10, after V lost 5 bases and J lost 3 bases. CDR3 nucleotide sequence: TGTGCCAGCAGCAAAGGACGACAGGGCGGTGGAAACACCATATATTTT. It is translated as CASSKGRQGGGNTIYF.

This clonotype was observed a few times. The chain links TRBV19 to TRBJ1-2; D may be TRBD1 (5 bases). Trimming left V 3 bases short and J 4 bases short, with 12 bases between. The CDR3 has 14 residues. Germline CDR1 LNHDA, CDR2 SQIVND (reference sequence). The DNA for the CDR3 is TGTGCCAGTAGTATCGCCGGGGCAGCCTATGGCTACACCTTC. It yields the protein CASSIAGAAYGYTF.

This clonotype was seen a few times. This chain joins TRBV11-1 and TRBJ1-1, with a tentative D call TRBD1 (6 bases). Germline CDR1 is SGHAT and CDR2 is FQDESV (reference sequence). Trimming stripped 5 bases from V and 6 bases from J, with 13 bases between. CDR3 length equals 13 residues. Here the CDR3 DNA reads TGTGCCAGCAGCGTAACAGGGAGACCTGAAGCTTTCTTT. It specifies CASSVTGRPEAFF. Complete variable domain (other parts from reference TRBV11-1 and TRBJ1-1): EAEVAQSPRYKITEKSQAVAFWCDPISGHATLYWYRQILGQGPELLVQFQDESVVDDSQLPKDRFSAERLKGVDSTLKIQPAELGDSAMYLCASSVTGRPEAFFGQGTRLTVV.

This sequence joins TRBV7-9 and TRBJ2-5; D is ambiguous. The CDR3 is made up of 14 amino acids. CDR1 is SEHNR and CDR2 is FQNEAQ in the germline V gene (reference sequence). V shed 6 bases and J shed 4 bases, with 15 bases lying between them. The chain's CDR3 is CASSFVRAGETQYF. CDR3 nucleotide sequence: TGTGCCAGCAGTTTTGTCCGGGCAGGAGAGACCCAGTACTTC.

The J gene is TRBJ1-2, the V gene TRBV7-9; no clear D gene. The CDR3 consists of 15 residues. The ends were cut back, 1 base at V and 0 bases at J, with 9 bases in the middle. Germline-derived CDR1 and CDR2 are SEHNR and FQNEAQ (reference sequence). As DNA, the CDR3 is TGTGCCAGCAGCTTAGGGGCCTCAGCTAACTATGGCTACACCTTC. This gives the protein CASSLGASANYGYTF.

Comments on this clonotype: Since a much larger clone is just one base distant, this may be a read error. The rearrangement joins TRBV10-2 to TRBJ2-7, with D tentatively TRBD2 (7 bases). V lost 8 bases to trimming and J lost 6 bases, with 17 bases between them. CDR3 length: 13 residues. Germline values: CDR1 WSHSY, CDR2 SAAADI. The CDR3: CASGVGGRSEQYF. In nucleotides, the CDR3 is TGCGCCAGCGGGGTGGGGGGGCGAAGCGAGCAGTACTTC.